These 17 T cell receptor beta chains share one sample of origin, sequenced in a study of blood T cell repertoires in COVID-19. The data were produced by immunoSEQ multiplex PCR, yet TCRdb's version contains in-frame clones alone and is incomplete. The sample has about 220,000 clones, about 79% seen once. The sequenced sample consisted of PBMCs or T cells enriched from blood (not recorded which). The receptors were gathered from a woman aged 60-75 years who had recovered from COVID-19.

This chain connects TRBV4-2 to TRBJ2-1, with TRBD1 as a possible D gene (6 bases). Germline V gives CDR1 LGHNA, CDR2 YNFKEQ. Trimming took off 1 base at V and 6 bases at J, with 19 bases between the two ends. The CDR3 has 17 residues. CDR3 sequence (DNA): TGTGCCAGCAGCCAAGGGTACGCCCCTTTAGGGGGCAATGAGCAGTTCTTC. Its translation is CASSQGYAPLGGNEQFF.

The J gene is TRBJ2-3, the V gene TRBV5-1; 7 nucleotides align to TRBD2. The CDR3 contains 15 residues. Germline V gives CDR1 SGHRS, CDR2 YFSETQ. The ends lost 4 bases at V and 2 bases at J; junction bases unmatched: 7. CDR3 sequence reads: CASSGQAGVTDTQYF. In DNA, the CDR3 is TGCGCCAGCAGCGGTCAGGCGGGAGTCACAGATACGCAGTATTTT.

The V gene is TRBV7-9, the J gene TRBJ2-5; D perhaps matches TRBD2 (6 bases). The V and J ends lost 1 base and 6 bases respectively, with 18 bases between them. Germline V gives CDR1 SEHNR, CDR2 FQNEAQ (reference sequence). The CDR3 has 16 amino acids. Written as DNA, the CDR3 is TGTGCCAGCAGCTTAGAGGAGGCGGGACTGTGGAAGACCCAGTACTTC. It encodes CASSLEEAGLWKTQYF.

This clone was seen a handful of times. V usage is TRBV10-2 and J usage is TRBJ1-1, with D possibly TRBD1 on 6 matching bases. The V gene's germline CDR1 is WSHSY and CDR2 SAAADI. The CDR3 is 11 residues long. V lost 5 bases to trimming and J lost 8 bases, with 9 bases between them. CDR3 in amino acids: CASSRQDEAFF. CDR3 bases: TGCGCCAGCAGTAGACAGGACGAAGCTTTCTTT.

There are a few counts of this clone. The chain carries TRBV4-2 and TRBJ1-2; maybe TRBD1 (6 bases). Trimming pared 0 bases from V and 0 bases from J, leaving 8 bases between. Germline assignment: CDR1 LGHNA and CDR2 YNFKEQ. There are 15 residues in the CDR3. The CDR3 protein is CASSQEDSSNYGYTF. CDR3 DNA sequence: TGTGCCAGCAGCCAAGAGGACAGTTCTAACTATGGCTACACCTTC.

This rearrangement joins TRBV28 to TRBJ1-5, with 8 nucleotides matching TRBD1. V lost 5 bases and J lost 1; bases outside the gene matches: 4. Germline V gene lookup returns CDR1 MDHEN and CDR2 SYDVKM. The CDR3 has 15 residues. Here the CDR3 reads CASSQTGGSNQPQHF. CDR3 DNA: TGTGCCAGCAGTCAAACAGGGGGGAGCAATCAGCCCCAGCATTTT.

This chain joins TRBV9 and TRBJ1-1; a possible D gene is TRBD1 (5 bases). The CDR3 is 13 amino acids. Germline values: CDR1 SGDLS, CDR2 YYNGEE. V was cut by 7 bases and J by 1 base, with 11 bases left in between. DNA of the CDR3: TGTGCCAGCGGTGAACAGGCGAACACTGAAGCTTTCTTT. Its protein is CASGEQANTEAFF.

CDR3 sequence (DNA): TGTGCCAGCAGTTGGTCCGGAGAGGGAACTGCGTTTTTT. Residues: CASSWSGEGTAFF. The chain employs TRBV12-3 or TRBV12-4 and TRBJ1-4; no firm D call. The V gene lost 4 bases and the J gene lost 16 bases, with 19 bases spanning the gap. CDR3 length equals 13 residues.

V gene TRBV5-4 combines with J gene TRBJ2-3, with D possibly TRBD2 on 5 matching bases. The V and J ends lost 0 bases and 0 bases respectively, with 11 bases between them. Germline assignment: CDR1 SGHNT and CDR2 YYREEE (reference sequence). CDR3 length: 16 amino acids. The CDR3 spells CASSLALRGSTDTQYF. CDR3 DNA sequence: TGTGCCAGCAGCTTGGCCCTTCGCGGGAGCACAGATACGCAGTATTTT.

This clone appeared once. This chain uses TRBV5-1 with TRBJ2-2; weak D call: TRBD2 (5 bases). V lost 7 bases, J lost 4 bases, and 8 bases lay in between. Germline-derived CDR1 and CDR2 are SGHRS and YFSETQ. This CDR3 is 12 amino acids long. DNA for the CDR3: TGCGCCAGCGGGCGGGCCACCGGGGAGCTGTTTTTT. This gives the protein CASGRATGELFF.

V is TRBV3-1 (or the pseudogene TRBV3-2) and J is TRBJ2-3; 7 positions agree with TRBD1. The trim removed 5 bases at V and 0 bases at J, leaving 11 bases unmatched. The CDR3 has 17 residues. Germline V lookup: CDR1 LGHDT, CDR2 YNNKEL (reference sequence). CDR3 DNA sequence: TGTGCCAGCAGCGCCAGCCGGGACAGTCTTAGCACAGATACGCAGTATTTT. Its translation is CASSASRDSLSTDTQYF.

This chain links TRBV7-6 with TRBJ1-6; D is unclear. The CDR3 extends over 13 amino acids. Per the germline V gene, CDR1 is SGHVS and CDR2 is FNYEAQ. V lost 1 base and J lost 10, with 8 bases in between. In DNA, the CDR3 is TGTGCCAGCAGCTTAGGTCTCAGGTCACCCCTCCACTTT. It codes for CASSLGLRSPLHF.

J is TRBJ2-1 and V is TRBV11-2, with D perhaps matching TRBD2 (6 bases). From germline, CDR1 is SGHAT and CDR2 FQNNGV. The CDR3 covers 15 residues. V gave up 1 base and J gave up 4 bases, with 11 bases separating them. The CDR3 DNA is TGTGCCAGCAGCTTAGCCCTAGCGCTATACAATGAGCAGTTCTTC. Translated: CASSLALALYNEQFF.

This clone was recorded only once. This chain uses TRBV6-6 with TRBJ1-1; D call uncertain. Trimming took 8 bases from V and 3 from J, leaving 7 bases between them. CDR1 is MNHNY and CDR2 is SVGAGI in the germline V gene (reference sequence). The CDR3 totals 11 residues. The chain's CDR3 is CASGRDTEAFF. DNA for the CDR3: TGTGCCAGCGGGCGGGACACTGAAGCTTTCTTT.

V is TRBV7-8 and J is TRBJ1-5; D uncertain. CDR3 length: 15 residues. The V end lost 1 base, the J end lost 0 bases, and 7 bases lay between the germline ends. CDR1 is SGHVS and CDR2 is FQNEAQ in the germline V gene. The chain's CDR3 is CASSLDQASNQPQHF. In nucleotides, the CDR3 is TGTGCCAGCAGCTTAGATCAGGCTAGCAATCAGCCCCAGCATTTT. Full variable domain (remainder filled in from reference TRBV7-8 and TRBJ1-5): GAGVSQSPRYKVAKRGQDVALRCDPISGHVSLFWYQQALGQGPEFLTYFQNEAQLDKSGLPSDRFFAERPEGSVSTLKIQRTQQEDSAVYLCASSLDQASNQPQHFGDGTRLSIL.

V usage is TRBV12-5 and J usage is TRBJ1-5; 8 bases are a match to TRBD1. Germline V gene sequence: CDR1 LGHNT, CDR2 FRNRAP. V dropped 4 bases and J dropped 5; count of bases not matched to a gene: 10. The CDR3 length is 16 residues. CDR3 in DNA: TGTGCTAGTGGTTCCCCCTGGACAGGGAGGGATCAGCCCCAGCATTTT. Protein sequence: CASGSPWTGRDQPQHF.

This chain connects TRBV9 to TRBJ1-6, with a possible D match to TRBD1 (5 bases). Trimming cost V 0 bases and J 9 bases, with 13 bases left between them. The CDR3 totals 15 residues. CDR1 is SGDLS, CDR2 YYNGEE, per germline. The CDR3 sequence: CASSVGAGKVSPLHF. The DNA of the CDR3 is TGTGCCAGCAGCGTAGGAGCAGGGAAGGTTTCACCCCTCCACTTT.